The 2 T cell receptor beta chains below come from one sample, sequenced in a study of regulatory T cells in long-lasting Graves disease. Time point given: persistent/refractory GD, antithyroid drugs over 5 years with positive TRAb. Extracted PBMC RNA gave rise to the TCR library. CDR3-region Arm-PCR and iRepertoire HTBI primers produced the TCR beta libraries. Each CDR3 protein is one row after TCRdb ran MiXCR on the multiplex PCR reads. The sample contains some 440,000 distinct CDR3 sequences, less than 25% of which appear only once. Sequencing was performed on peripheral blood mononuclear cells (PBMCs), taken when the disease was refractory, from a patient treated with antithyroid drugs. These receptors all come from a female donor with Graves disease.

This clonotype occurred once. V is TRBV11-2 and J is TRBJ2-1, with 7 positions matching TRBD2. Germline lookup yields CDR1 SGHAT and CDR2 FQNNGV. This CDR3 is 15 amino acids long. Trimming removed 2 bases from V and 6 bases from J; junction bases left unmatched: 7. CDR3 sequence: CASSLRLAVINEQFF. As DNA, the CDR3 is TGTGCCAGCAGCTTAAGGCTAGCGGTGATCAATGAGCAGTTCTTC.

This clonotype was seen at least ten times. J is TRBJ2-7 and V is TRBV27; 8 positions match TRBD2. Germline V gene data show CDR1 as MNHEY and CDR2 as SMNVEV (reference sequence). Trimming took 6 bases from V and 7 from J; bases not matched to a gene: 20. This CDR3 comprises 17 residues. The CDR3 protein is CASSHLGSGISSREQYF. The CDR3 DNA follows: TGTGCCAGCAGCCACTTGGGTAGCGGGATCTCCTCTCGGGAGCAGTACTTC.